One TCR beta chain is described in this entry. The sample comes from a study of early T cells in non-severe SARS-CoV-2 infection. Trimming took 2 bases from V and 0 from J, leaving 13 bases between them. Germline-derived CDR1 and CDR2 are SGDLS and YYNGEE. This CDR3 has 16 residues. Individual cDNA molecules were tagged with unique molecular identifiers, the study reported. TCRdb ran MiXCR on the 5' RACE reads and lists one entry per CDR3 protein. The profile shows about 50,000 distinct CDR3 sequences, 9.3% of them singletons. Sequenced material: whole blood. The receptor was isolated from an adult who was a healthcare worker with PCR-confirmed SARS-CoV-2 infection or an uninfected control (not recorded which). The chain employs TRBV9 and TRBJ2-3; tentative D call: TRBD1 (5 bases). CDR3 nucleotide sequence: TGTGCCAGCAGCGTTTTTGACAGAACTAGCACAGATACGCAGTATTTT. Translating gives CASSVFDRTSTDTQYF.